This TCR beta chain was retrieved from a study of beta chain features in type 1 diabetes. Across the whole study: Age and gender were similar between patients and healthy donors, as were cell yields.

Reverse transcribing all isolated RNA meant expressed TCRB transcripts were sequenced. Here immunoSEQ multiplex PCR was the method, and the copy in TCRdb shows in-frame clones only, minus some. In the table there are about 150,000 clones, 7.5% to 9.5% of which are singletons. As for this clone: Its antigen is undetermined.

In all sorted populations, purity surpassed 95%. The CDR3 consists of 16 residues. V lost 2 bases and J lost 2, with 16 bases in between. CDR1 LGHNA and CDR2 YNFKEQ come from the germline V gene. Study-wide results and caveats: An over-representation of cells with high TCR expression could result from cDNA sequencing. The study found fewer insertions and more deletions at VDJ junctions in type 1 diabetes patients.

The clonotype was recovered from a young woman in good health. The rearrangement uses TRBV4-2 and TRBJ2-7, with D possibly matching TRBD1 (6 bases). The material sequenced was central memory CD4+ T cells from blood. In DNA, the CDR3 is TGTGCCAGCAGCCAAACCGGGACAATGAATGCCTACGAGCAGTACTTC. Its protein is CASSQTGTMNAYEQYF.